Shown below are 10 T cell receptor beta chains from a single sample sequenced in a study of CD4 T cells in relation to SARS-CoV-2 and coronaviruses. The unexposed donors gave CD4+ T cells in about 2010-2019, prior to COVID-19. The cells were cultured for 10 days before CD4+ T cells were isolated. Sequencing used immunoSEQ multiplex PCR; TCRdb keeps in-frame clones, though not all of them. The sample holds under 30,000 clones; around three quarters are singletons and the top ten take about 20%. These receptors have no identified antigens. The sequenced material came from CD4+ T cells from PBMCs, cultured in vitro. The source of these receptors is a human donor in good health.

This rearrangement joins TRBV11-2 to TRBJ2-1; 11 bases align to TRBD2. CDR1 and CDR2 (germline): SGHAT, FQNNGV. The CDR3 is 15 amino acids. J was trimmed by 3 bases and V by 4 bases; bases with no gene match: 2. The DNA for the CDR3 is TGTGCCAGCAGCTCTAGCGGGGGGCACTACAATGAGCAGTTCTTC. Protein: CASSSSGGHYNEQFF.

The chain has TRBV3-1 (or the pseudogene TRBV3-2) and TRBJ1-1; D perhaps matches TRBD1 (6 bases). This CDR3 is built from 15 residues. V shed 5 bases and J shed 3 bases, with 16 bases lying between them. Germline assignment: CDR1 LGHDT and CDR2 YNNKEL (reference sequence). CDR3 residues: CASSLRYRVHTEAFF. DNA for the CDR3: TGTGCCAGCAGCTTACGCTACAGGGTCCACACTGAAGCTTTCTTT.

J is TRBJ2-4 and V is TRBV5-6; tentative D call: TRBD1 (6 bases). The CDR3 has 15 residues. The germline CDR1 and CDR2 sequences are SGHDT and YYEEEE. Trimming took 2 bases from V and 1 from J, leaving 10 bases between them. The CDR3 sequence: CASSLTTGAKNIQYF. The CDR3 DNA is TGTGCCAGCAGCTTAACCACAGGGGCCAAAAACATTCAGTACTTC.

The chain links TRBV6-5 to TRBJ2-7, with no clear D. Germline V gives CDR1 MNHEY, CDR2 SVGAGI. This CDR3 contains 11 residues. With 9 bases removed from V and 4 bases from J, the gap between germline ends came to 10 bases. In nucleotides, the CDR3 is TGTGCCAGTAAGGACCCTTACGAGCAGTACTTC. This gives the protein CASKDPYEQYF.

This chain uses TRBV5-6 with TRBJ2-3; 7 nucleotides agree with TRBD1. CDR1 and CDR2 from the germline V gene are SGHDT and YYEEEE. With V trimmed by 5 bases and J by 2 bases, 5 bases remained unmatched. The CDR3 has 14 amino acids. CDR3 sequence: CASRGDRDTDTQYF. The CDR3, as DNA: TGTGCCAGCAGGGGAGACAGGGACACAGATACGCAGTATTTT.

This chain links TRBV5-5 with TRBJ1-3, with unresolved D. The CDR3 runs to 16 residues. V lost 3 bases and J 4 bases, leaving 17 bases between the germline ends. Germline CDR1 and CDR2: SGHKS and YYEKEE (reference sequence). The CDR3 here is CASSSQFTARGNTIYF. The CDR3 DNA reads TGTGCCAGCAGCTCCCAATTTACAGCGAGAGGAAACACCATATATTTT.

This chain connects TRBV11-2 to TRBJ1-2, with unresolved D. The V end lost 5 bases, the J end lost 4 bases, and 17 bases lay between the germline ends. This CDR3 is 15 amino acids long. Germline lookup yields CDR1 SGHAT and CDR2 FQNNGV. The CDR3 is CASSTLRTELYGYTF. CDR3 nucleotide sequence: TGTGCCAGCAGCACGCTGAGGACGGAGCTCTATGGCTACACCTTC.

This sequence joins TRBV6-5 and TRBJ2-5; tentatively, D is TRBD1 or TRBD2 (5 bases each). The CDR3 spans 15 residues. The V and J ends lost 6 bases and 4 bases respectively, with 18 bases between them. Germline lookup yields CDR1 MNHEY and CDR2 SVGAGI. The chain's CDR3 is CASRTGTQPPETQYF. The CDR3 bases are TGTGCCAGCAGAACCGGGACGCAACCCCCAGAGACCCAGTACTTC.

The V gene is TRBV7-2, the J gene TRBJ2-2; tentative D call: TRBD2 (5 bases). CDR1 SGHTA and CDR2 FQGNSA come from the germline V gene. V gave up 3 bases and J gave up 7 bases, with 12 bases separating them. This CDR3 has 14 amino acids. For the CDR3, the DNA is TGTGCCAGCAGCTTCCGGGGTTTGGACGGGGAGCTGTTTTTT. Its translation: CASSFRGLDGELFF.

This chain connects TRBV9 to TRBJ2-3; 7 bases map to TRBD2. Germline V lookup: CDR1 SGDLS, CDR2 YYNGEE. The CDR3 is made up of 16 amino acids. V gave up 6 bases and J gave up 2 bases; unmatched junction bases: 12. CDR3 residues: CASTPGGGVPTDTQYF. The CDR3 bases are TGTGCCAGCACCCCTGGTGGGGGGGTACCCACAGATACGCAGTATTTT.